These T cell receptor beta chains were read from a single sample in a study of blood T cell repertoires in COVID-19. TCRdb's table, derived via immunoSEQ multiplex PCR, lists solely in-frame clones and lacks some. Found here are some 270,000 clones, about 91% of them singletons; the top ten hold around 2.8%. Sequencing was carried out using PBMCs or T cells enriched from blood (not recorded which). The receptor set was obtained from a man between 40 and 49 years old who had been exposed to COVID-19. The CDR3 runs from the conserved cysteine through the conserved F or W. D genes are given only for firm matches. Rows may omit the clone size; those that give it use once, few, many or a size class.

size	length	D	V	J	CDR3	DNA
.	12	TRBD1	TRBV10-1	TRBJ1-2	CASSDRGRGYTF	TGCGCCAGCAGTGACAGGGGGCGCGGCTACACCTTC
.	12	.	TRBV7-9	TRBJ2-2	CAPRGRTGELFF	TGTGCCCCTAGGGGGAGAACCGGGGAGCTGTTTTTT
.	15	.	TRBV11-3	TRBJ2-5	CASSLAAGRQETQYF	TGTGCCAGCAGCTTAGCGGCAGGGCGGCAAGAGACCCAGTACTTC
.	15	TRBD2	TRBV5-1	TRBJ2-1	CASSLAASGREKQFF	TGCGCCAGCAGCTTGGCGGCTAGCGGGAGGGAAAAGCAGTTCTTC
.	16	.	TRBV27	TRBJ2-7	CASSLAPQQGTYEQYF	TGTGCCAGCAGTTTAGCTCCACAGCAGGGAACCTACGAGCAGTACTTC
.	15	TRBD1	TRBV19	TRBJ1-2	CATVGPTGGDYGYTF	TGTGCCACGGTGGGCCCGACAGGGGGTGACTATGGCTACACCTTC
.	13	TRBD1	TRBV7-9	TRBJ2-5	CASSYRGLETQYF	TGTGCCAGCAGCTACAGGGGGCTCGAGACCCAGTACTTC
.	15	.	TRBV4-3	TRBJ1-1	CASSQYTGTGTEAFF	TGCGCCAGCAGCCAATATACGGGTACAGGCACTGAAGCTTTCTTT
once	13	.	TRBV11-3	TRBJ1-1	CASATPGSTEAFF	TGTGCCAGCGCCACCCCCGGTAGCACTGAAGCTTTCTTT
.	15	.	TRBV19	TRBJ2-6	CASRPKGSGANVLTF	TGTGCCAGTAGGCCGAAGGGGTCTGGGGCCAACGTCCTGACTTTC
.	15	TRBD2	TRBV27	TRBJ2-3	CASNSLAGASDTQYF	TGTGCCAGCAATTCTCTAGCGGGAGCGTCAGATACGCAGTATTTT
.	12	.	TRBV4-2	TRBJ2-1	CASSQRGNEQFF	TGTGCCAGCAGCCAACGGGGCAATGAGCAGTTCTTC
.	15	TRBD2	TRBV4-3	TRBJ2-7	CASSQAGTSGYEQYF	TGCGCCAGCAGCCAGGCCGGGACTAGCGGCTACGAGCAGTACTTC
.	12	.	TRBV27	TRBJ1-3	CASRSSGNTIYF	TGTGCCAGCCGCAGCTCTGGAAACACCATATATTTT
.	16	TRBD2	TRBV24-1	TRBJ2-5	CATSDSPGEGSETQYF	TGTGCCACCAGTGACTCCCCGGGGGAGGGGAGCGAGACCCAGTACTTC
.	18	TRBD1	TRBV27	TRBJ2-6	CASSFIVQGAAGANVLTF	TGTGCCAGCAGTTTTATCGTGCAGGGGGCTGCTGGGGCCAACGTCCTGACTTTC
.	15	TRBD1	TRBV28	TRBJ2-7	CASSPRQGPTYEQYF	TGTGCCAGCAGTCCCCGACAGGGCCCTACCTACGAGCAGTACTTC
.	12	TRBD1	TRBV28	TRBJ1-2	CASSGTVYGYTF	TGTGCCAGTTCCGGGACAGTCTATGGCTACACCTTC
.	14	.	TRBV7-3	TRBJ2-2	CASSITANTGELFF	TGTGCCAGCAGCATCACAGCGAACACCGGGGAGCTGTTTTTT
.	15	TRBD1	TRBV6-1	TRBJ1-2	CASSEASQGARGYTF	TGTGCCAGCAGTGAAGCTTCTCAGGGGGCGCGAGGCTACACCTTC
.	17	.	TRBV9	TRBJ1-1	CASSVSLAGAENTEAFF	TGTGCCAGCAGCGTATCTTTAGCTGGGGCGGAGAACACTGAAGCTTTCTTT
.	15	TRBD2	TRBV7-6	TRBJ2-3	CASSFGLANTDTQYF	TGTGCCAGCAGCTTTGGACTAGCGAACACAGATACGCAGTATTTT
.	14	TRBD2	TRBV5-1	TRBJ2-7	CASSLGGGYRQQYF	TGCGCCAGCAGCTTGGGCGGGGGTTATAGGCAGCAGTACTTC
.	15	.	TRBV7-9	TRBJ1-6	CASSLSGDGNSPLHF	TGTGCCAGCAGCTTATCAGGGGATGGTAATTCACCCCTCCACTTT
.	17	TRBD1	TRBV7-2	TRBJ1-5	CASSTGQGAASNQPQHF	TGTGCCAGCAGCACCGGACAGGGGGCTGCGTCAAATCAGCCCCAGCATTTT
.	15	.	TRBV30	TRBJ1-5	CAWRPKGASNQPQHF	TGTGCCTGGAGACCCAAGGGAGCGAGCAATCAGCCCCAGCATTTT
.	17	TRBD2	TRBV7-9	TRBJ2-7	CASSLGASGPLTYEQYF	TGTGCCAGCAGCTTAGGGGCTAGCGGCCCTTTAACCTACGAGCAGTACTTC
.	13	.	TRBV5-1	TRBJ2-7	CASSLDQPGEQYF	TGCGCCAGCAGCTTGGACCAGCCGGGGGAGCAGTACTTC